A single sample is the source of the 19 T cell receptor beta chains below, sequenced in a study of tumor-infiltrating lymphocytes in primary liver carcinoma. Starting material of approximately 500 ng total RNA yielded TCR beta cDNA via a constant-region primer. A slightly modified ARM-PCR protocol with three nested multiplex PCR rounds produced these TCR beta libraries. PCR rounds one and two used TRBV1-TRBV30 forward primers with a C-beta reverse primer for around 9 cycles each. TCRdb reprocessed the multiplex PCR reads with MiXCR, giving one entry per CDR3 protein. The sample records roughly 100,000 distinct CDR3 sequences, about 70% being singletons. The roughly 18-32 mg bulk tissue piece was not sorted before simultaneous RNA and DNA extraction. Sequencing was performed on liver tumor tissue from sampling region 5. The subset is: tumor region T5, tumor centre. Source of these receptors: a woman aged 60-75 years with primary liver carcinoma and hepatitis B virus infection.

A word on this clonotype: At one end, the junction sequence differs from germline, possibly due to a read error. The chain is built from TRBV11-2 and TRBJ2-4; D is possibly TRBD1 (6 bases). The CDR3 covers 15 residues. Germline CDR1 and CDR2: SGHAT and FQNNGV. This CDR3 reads CASSLDGWGRNIHYF. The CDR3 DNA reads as TGTGCCAGTAGCTTAGATGGTTGGGGGCGCAACATTCATTACTTC.

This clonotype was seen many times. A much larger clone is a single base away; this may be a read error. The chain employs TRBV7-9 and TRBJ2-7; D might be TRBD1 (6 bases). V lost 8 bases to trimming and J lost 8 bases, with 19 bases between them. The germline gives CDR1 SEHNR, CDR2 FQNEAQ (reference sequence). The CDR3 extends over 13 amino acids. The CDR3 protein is CASSWGRDNKQYF. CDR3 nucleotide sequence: TGTGCCAGCTCCTGGGGCAGGGACAACAAGCAGTACTTC.

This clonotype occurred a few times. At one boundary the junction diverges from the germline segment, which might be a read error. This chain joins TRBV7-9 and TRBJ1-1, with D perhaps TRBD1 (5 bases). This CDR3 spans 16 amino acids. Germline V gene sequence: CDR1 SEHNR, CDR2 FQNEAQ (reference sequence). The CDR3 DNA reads TGTGTCAGCAGCCCGCGGGAGGGACGGGCTAACACTGAAGCTTTCTTT. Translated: CVSSPREGRANTEAFF. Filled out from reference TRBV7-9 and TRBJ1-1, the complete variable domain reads DTGVSQNPRHKITKRGQNVTFRCDPISEHNRLYWYRQTLGQGPEFLTYFQNEAQLEKSRLLSDRFSAERPKGSFSTLEIQRTEQGDSAMYLCVSSPREGRANTEAFFGQGTRLTVV.

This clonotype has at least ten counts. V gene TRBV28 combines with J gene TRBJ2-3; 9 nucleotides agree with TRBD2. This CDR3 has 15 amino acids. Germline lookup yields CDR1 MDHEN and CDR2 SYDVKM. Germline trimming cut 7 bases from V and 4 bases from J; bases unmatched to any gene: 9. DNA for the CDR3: TGTGCCAGCAAGGTCGGCGGGAGGGCGGCAGATACGCAGTATTTT. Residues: CASKVGGRAADTQYF.

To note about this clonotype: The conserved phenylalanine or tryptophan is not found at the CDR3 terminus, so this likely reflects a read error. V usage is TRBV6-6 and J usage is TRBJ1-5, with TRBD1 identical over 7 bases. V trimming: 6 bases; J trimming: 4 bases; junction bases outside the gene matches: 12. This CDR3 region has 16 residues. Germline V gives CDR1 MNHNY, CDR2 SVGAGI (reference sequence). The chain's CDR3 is CASRGTKQGLNQPQHH. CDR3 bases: TGTGCCAGCAGGGGCACCAAACAGGGGCTGAATCAGCCCCAGCATCAC.

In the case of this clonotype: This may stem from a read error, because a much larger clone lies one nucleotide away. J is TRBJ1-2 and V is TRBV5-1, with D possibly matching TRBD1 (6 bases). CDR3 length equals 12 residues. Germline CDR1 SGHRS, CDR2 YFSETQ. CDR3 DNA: TGCGCCAGCCGCTTTACAGGGTATGGCTACACCTTC. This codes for CASRFTGYGYTF.

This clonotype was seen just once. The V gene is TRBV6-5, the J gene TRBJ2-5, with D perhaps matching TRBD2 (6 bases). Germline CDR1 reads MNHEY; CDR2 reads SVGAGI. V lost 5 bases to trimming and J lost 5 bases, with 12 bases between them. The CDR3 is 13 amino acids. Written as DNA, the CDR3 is TGTGCCAGCAGTCGACTAGTGGGGGAGACCCAGTACTTC. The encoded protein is CASSRLVGETQYF.

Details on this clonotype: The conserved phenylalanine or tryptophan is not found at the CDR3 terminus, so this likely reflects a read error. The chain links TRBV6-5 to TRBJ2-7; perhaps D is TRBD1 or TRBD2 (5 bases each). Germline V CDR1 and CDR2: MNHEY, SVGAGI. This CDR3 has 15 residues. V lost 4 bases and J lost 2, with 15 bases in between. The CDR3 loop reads CASSSSGTQAYEQYI. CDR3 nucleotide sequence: TGTGCCAGCAGTTCTTCCGGGACCCAGGCCTACGAGCAGTACATA.

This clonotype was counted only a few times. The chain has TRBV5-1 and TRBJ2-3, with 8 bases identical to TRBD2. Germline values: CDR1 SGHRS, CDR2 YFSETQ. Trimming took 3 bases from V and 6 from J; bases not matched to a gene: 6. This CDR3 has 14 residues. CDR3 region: CASSSIGGEDTQYF. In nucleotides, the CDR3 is TGCGCCAGCAGCTCTATCGGGGGGGAGGATACGCAGTATTTT.

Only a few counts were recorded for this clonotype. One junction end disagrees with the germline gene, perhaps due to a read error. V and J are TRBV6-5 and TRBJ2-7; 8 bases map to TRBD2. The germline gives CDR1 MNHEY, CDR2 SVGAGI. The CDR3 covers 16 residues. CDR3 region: CASNYQPVAGPYEQYF. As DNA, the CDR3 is TGTGCCAGCAATTACCAGCCGGTAGCGGGACCCTACGAGCAGTACTTC.

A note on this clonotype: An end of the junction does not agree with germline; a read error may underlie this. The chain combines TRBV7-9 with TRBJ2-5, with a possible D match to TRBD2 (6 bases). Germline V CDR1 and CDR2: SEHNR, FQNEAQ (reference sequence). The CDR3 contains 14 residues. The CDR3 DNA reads TGTGCCTGCAGAACACGGGAGTACCAAGAGACCCAGTACTTC. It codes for CACRTREYQETQYF.

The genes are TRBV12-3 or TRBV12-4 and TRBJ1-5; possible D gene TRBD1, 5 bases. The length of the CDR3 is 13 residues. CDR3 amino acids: CVRSLAGLQPQHF. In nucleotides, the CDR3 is TGTGTCAGGAGTCTGGCGGGACTGCAGCCCCAGCATTTT.

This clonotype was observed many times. This CDR3 is CASSPGDKPYYGYTF. In DNA form, the CDR3 reads TGTGCCAGCAGCCCAGGGGACAAACCTTACTATGGCTACACCTTC. The chain links TRBV13 to TRBJ1-2, with a tentative D call TRBD1 (6 bases). Per germline, CDR1 PRHDT and CDR2 FYEKMQ (reference sequence). This CDR3 region has 15 residues. V was cut by 5 bases and J by 3 bases, with 16 bases left in between.

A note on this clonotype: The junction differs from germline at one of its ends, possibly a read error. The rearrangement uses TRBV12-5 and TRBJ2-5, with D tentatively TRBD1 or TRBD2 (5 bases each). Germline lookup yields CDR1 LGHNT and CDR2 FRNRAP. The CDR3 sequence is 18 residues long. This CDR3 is CASDLVVFRGPFQETQYF. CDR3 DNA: TGTGCTAGTGATTTGGTAGTGTTCCGGGGCCCATTCCAAGAGACCCAGTATTTC.

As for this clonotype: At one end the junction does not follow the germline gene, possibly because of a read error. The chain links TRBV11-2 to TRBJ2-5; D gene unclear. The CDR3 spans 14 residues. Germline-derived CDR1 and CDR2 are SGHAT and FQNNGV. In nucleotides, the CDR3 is TGTGTCAGCAGATTGAGGACGTTACAAGAGACCCAGTACTTC. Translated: CVSRLRTLQETQYF.

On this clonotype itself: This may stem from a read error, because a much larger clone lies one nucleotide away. This CDR3 is CTSSPSSGTGGSGELFF. Here the CDR3 DNA reads TGTACCAGCAGCCCTTCCTCCGGGACAGGGGGCAGCGGGGAGCTGTTTTTT. V is TRBV5-6 and J is TRBJ2-2; the match to TRBD1 covers 12 bases. Germline assignment: CDR1 SGHDT and CDR2 YYEEEE. CDR3 length: 17 residues.

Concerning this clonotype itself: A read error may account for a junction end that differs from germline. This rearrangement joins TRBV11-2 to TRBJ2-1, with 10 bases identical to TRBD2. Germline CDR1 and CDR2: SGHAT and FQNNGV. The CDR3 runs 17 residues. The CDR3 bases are TGTGGCAGCAGCTTAGGTCTGGCAGCGGGAGGGCCGAATGAGCAATTCTTC. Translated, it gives CGSSLGLAAGGPNEQFF.

CDR3 bases: TGTGCCAGCACCTCCGCCAGCTGGCGGCCCCAGCATTTT. Its protein product is CASTSASWRPQHF. The chain has TRBV28 and TRBJ1-5; D call uncertain. V gave up 7 bases and J gave up 9 bases, with 16 bases separating them. The germline gives CDR1 MDHEN, CDR2 SYDVKM. The CDR3 sequence is 13 residues long.

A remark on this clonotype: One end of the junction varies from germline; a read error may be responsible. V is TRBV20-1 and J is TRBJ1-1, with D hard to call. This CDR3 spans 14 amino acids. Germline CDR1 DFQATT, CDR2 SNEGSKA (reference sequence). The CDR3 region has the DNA TGCAGTTCTAGAGATTCTGGATTTAACACTGAAGCTTTCTTT. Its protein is CSSRDSGFNTEAFF.